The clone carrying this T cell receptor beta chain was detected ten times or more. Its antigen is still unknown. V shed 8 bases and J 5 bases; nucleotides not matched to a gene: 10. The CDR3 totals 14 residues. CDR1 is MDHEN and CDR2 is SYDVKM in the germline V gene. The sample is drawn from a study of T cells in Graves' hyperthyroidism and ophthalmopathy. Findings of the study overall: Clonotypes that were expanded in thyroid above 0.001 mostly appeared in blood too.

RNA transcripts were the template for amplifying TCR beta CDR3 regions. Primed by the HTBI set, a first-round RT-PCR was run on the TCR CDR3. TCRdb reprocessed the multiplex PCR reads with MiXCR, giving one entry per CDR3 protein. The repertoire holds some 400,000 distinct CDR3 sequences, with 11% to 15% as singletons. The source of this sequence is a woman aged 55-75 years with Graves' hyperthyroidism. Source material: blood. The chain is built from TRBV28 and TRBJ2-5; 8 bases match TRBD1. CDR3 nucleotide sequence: TGTGCCAGCGGGACAGGCTCATCCGGGGAGACCCAGTACTTC. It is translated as CASGTGSSGETQYF.